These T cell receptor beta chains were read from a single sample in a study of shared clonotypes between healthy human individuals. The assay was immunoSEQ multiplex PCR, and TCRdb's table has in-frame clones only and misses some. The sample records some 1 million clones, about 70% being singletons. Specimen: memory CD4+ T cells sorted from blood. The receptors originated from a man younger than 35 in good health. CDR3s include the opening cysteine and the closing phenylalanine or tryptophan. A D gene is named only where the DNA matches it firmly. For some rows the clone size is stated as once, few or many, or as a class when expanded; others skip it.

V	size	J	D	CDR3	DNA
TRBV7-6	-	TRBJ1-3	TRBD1	CASSLDWTGGNTIYF	TGTGCCAGCAGCCTCGACTGGACAGGAGGAAACACCATATATTTT
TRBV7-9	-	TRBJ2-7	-	CASSEQRASYEQYF	TGTGCCAGCAGCGAACAAAGGGCTAGCTACGAGCAGTACTTC
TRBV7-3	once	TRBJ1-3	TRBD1	CASSPTRGAPGNTIYF	TGTGCCAGCAGCCCTACCAGGGGGGCGCCTGGAAACACCATATATTTT
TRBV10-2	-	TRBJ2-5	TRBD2	CASSGLLAGQETQYF	TGCGCCAGCAGTGGACTTCTAGCGGGACAAGAGACCCAGTACTTC
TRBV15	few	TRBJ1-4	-	CATSRDSRTNEKLFF	TGTGCCACCAGCAGGGACAGTCGAACTAATGAAAAACTGTTTTTT
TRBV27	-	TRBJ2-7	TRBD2	CASSLSPLLAGGPYEQYF	TGTGCCAGCAGTTTATCTCCCCTACTAGCGGGGGGGCCCTACGAGCAGTACTTC
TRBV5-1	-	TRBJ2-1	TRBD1	CASSLAGTGNSNEQFF	TGCGCCAGCAGCTTGGCCGGGACAGGGAATAGCAATGAGCAGTTCTTC
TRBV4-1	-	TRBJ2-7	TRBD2	CASSRGLETYEQYF	TGCGCCAGCAGCCGGGGACTAGAAACATACGAGCAGTACTTC
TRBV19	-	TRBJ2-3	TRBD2	CASSIVAGVKDTQYF	TGTGCCAGTAGTATAGTTGCGGGAGTAAAAGATACGCAGTATTTT
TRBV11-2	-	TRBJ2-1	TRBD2	CASTGRLAGGPVLF	TGTGCCAGCACCGGCAGACTAGCGGGAGGGCCTGTACTCTTC
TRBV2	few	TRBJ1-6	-	CASPLQGPGSPLHF	TGTGCCAGCCCCCTACAGGGACCCGGTTCACCCCTCCACTTT
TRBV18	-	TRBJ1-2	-	CASSLNEPGLEGGYTF	TGTGCCAGCTCGCTGAATGAACCGGGGCTCGAAGGTGGCTACACCTTC
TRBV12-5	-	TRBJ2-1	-	CASGLWTGGTYNEQFF	TGTGCTAGTGGTTTATGGACAGGAGGGACCTACAATGAGCAGTTCTTC
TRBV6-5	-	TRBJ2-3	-	CASSRVQGRDTQYF	TGTGCCAGCAGCCGGGTCCAGGGCAGGGATACGCAGTATTTT
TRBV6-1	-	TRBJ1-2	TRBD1	CASRTGVGYGYTF	TGTGCCAGCAGGACAGGGGTGGGCTATGGCTACACCTTC
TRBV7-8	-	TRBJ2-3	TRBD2	CASSPRTSGSQRTDTDTQYF	TGTGCCAGCAGCCCCAGGACTAGCGGGAGCCAGAGAACGGACACAGATACGCAGTATTTT
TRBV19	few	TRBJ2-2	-	CASSIGLNTGELFF	TGTGCCAGTAGTATCGGACTAAACACCGGGGAGCTGTTTTTT
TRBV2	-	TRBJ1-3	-	CASRGGLLGNTIYF	TGTGCCAGCAGAGGGGGACTTTTAGGAAACACCATATATTTT
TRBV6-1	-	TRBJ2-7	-	CASSHSSGTFYEQYF	TGTGCCAGCAGTCATTCCTCCGGGACATTCTACGAGCAGTACTTC
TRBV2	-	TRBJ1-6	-	CASSLTGGPLHF	TGTGCCAGCAGTCTGACGGGGGGGCCCCTCCACTTT
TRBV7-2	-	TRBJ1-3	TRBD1	CASRPDRAGNTIYF	TGTGCCAGCAGACCGGACAGGGCTGGAAACACCATATATTTT
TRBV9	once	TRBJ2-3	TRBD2	CASSPGLAGGPDTQYF	TGTGCCAGCAGCCCGGGACTAGCGGGAGGGCCAGATACGCAGTATTTT
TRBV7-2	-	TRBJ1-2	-	CASSPSNYGYTF	TGTGCCAGCAGCCCGTCTAACTATGGCTACACCTTC